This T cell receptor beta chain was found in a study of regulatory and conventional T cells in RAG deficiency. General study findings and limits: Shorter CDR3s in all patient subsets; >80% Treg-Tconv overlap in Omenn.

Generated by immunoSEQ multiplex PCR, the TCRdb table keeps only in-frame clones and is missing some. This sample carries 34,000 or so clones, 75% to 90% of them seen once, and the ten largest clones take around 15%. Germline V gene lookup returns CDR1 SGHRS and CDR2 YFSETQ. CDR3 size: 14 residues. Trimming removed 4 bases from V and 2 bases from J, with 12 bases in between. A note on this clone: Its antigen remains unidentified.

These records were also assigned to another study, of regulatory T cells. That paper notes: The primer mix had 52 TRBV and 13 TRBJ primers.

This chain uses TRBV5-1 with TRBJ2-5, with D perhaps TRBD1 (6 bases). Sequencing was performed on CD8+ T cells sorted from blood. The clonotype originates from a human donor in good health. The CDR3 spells CASSPGHYQETQYF. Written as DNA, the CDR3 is TGCGCCAGCAGCCCGGGACACTATCAAGAGACCCAGTACTTC. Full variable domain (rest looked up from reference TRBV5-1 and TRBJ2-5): KAGVTQTPRYLIKTRGQQVTLSCSPISGHRSVSWYQQTPGQGLQFLFEYFSETQRNKGNFPGRFSGRQFSNSRSEMNVSTLELGDSALYLCASSPGHYQETQYFGPGTRLLVL.